One TCR beta chain is described in this entry. This CDR3 is 13 amino acids long. Trimming cost V 5 bases and J 7 bases, with 12 bases left between them. CDR1 and CDR2 (germline): SGHAT, FQNNGV. The sample is drawn from a study of tumor-infiltrating lymphocytes in primary liver carcinoma. Reverse transcription of roughly 0.5 ug total RNA with a constant-region primer produced TCR beta cDNA. ARM-PCR, slightly modified, supplied the TCR beta libraries through three nested multiplex PCR rounds. The first two PCR rounds used TRBV1-TRBV30 forward primers with a C-beta reverse primer, 9 to 10 cycles each. TCRdb re-called the multiplex PCR reads with MiXCR, one entry per CDR3 protein. Of 150,000 to 200,000 distinct CDR3 sequences in the sample, 65% were seen once. The researchers obtained blood RNA from unsorted whole blood and also extracted germline DNA. The patients, who had chronic HBV infection, were treatment-naive (untreated).

This chain joins TRBV11-2 and TRBJ2-1; D is possibly TRBD2 (5 bases). The receptor's source is an older woman with primary liver carcinoma and hepatitis B virus infection. The sample was peripheral blood. CDR3 sequence: CASSAQTGNEQFF. The CDR3 DNA sequence: TGTGCCAGCAGCGCTCAGACGGGGAATGAGCAGTTCTTC.